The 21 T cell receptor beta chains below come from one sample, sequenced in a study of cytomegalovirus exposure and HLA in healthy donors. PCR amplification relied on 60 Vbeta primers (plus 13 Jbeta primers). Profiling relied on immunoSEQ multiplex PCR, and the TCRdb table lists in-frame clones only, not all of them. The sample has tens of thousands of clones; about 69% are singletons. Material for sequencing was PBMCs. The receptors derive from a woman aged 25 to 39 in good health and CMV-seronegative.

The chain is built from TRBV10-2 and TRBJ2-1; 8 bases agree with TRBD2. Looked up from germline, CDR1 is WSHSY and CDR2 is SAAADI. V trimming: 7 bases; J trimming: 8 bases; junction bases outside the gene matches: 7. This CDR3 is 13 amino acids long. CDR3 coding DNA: TGCGCCAGCATGGGACTAGGGAGGGATGAGCAGTTCTTC. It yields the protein CASMGLGRDEQFF.

CDR3 loop: CASNQTPSLRWEGVYEQYF. CDR3 DNA: TGTGCCAGCAATCAAACCCCAAGTCTTCGGTGGGAGGGCGTCTACGAGCAGTACTTC. The chain recombines TRBV28 with TRBJ2-7, with 7 bases matching TRBD2. V was clipped by 7 bases and J by 3 bases; unmatched bases: 24. The germline CDR1 and CDR2 sequences are MDHEN and SYDVKM. CDR3 length equals 19 residues.

The CDR3 nucleotides are TGTGCCAGTAGTATAGAAGAGGCGGCCTACGGCTACACCTTC. Translated, it gives CASSIEEAAYGYTF. V usage is TRBV19 and J usage is TRBJ1-2; the D is unclear. Germline V CDR1 and CDR2: LNHDA, SQIVND (reference sequence). Trimming removed 0 bases at V and 8 bases at J, with 13 bases between. The CDR3 extends over 14 amino acids.

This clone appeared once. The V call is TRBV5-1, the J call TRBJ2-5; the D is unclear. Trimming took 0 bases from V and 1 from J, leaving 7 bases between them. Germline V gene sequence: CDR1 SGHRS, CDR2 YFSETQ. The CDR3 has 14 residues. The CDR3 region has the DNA TGCGCCAGCAGCTTGGAAACAGTCCAAGAGACCCAGTACTTC. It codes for CASSLETVQETQYF.

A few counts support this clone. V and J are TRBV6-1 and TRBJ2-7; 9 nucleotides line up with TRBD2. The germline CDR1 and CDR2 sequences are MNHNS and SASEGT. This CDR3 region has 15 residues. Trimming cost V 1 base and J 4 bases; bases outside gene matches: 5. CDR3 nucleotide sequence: TGTGCCAGCAGTGAAGGGAGAACTAGCGGGTACGAGCAGTACTTC. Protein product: CASSEGRTSGYEQYF.

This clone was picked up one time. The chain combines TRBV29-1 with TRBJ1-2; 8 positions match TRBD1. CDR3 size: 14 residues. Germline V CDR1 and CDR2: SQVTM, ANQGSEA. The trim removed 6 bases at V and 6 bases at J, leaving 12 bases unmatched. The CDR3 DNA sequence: TGCAGCGTACTAAAACCGGGACAGGCACATGGCTACACCTTC. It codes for CSVLKPGQAHGYTF. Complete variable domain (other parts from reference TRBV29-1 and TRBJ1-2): SAVISQKPSRDICQRGTSLTIQCQVDSQVTMMFWYRQQPGQSLTLIATANQGSEATYESGFVIDKFPISRPNLTFSTLTVSNMSPEDSSIYLCSVLKPGQAHGYTFGSGTRLTVV.

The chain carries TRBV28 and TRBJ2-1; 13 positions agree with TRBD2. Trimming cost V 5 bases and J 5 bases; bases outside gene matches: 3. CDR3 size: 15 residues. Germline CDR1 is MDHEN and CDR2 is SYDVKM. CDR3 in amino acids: CASSTLAGGNNEQFF. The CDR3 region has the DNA TGTGCCAGCAGTACACTAGCGGGAGGGAACAATGAGCAGTTCTTC.

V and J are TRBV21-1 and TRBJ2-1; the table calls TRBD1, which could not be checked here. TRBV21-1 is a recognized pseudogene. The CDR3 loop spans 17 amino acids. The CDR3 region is CASSKSPWDRDHNEQFF. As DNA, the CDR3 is TGTGCCAGCAGCAAAAGCCCCTGGGACAGGGACCACAATGAGCAGTTCTTC.

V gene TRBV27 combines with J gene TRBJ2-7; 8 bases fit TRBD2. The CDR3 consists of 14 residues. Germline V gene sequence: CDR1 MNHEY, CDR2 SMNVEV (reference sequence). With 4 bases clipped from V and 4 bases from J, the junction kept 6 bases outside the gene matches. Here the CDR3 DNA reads TGTGCCAGCAGTTCCGGCGGGAGGCCTTACGAGCAGTACGTC. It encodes CASSSGGRPYEQYV.

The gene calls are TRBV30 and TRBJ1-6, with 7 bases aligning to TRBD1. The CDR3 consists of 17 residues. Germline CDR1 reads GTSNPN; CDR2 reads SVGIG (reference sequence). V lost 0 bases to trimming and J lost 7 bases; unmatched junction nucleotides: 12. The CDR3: CAWSVIKSRGWNSPLHF. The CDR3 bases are TGTGCCTGGAGTGTAATCAAGAGCAGGGGGTGGAATTCACCCCTCCACTTT.

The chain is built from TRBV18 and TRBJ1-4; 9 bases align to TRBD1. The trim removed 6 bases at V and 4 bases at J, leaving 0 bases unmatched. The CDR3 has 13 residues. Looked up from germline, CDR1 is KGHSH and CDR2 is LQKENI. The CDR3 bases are TGTGCCAGCTCGGGACAGGGTAATGAAAAACTGTTTTTT. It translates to CASSGQGNEKLFF.

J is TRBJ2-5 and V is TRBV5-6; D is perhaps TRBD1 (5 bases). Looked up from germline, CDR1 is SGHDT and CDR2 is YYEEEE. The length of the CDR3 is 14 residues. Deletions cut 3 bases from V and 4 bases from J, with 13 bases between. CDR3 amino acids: CASSSQRGAETQYF. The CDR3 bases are TGTGCCAGCAGCTCACAAAGGGGCGCAGAGACCCAGTACTTC.

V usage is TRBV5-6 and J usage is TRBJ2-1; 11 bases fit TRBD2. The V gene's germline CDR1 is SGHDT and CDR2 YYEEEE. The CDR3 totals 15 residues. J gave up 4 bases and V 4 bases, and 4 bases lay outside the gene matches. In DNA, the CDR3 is TGTGCCAGCAGCCGACGACTAGCGGGATACAATGAGCAGTTCTTC. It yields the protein CASSRRLAGYNEQFF. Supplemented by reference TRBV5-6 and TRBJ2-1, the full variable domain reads DAGVTQSPTHLIKTRGQQVTLRCSPKSGHDTVSWYQQALGQGPQFIFQYYEEEERQRGNFPDRFSGHQFPNYSSELNVNALLLGDSALYLCASSRRLAGYNEQFFGPGTRLTVL.

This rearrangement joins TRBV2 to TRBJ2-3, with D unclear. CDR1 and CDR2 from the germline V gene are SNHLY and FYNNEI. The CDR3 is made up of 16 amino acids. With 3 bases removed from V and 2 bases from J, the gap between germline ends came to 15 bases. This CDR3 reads CASSDESVRDTDTQYF. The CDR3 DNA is TGTGCCAGCAGTGATGAAAGCGTAAGAGACACAGATACGCAGTATTTT.

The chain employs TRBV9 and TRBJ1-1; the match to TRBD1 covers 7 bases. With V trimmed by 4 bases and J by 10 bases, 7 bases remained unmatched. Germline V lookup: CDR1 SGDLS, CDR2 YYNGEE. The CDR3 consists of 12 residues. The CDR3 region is CASSPTRQGAFF. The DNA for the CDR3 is TGTGCCAGCAGCCCTACCAGACAGGGAGCTTTCTTT.

CDR3 amino acids: CASRLGQGSNQPQHF. In nucleotides, the CDR3 is TGTGCCAGCAGGCTGGGACAGGGGAGCAATCAGCCCCAGCATTTT. The V call is TRBV6-5, the J call TRBJ1-5; TRBD1 aligns across 10 bases. Germline V gene lookup returns CDR1 MNHEY and CDR2 SVGAGI. The CDR3 is made up of 15 amino acids. Trimming removed 6 bases from V and 1 base from J; junction bases left unmatched: 3.

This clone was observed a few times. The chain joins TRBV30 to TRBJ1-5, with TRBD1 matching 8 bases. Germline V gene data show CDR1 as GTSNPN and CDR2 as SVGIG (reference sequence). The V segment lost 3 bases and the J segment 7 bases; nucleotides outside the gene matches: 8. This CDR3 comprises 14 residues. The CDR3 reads CAWSAGQGRQPQHF. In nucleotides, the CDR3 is TGTGCCTGGAGCGCAGGACAGGGCAGGCAGCCCCAGCATTTT. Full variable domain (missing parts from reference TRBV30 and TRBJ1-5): SQTIHQWPATLVQPVGSPLSLECTVEGTSNPNLYWYRQAAGRGLQLLFYSVGIGQISSEVPQNLSASRPQDRQFILSSKKLLLSDSGFYLCAWSAGQGRQPQHFGDGTRLSIL.

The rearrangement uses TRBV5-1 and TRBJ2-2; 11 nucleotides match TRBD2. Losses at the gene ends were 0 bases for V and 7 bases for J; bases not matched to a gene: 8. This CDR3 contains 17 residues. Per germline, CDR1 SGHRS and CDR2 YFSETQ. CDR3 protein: CASSLGLAGRSDGELFF. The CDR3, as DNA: TGCGCCAGCAGCTTGGGACTAGCGGGACGGAGCGACGGGGAGCTGTTTTTT.

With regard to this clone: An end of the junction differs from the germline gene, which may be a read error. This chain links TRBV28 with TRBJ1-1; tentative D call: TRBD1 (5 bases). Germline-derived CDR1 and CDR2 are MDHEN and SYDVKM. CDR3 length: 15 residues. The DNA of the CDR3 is TGTGCCAACAGTTTAGTGAGGGGCGGGGGGACTGAAGCTTTCTTT. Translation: CANSLVRGGGTEAFF.

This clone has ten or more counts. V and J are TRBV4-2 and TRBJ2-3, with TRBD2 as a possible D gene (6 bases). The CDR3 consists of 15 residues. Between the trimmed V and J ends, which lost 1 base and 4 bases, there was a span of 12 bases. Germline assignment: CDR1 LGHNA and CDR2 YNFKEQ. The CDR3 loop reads CASSQGSGVADTQYF. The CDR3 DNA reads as TGTGCCAGCAGCCAAGGGTCGGGAGTAGCAGATACGCAGTATTTT.

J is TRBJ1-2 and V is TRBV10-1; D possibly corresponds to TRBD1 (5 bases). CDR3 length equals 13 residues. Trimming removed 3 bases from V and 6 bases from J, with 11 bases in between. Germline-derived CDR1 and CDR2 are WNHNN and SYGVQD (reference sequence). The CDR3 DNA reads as TGCGCCAGCAGTGATTCCAGGGCCGATGGCTACACCTTC. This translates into CASSDSRADGYTF.